Presented here are 11 T cell receptor beta chains from one specimen sequenced in a study of PD-L1 blockade in urothelial cancer. Generated by immunoSEQ multiplex PCR, the TCRdb table keeps only in-frame clones and is missing some. This table holds about 56,000 clones, approximately 83% found once. The sample's time point: pretreatment peripheral blood. Source: PBMCs, taken around atezolizumab (anti-PD-L1) treatment. The receptors come from a man in his 70s with urothelial cancer.

This chain joins TRBV5-5 and TRBJ2-5, with 10 bases aligning to TRBD2. Germline V gene data show CDR1 as SGHKS and CDR2 as YYEKEE (reference sequence). J was trimmed by 0 bases and V by 4 bases; bases with no gene match: 6. The CDR3 consists of 16 residues. The DNA for the CDR3 is TGTGCCAGCAGCCCCGGACTAGCGGCTTACCAAGAGACCCAGTACTTC. It codes for CASSPGLAAYQETQYF.

The chain has TRBV6-5 and TRBJ1-2; 9 nucleotides line up with TRBD1. The CDR3 loop spans 14 amino acids. After removal of 5 bases from V and 4 bases from J, the junction contained 5 bases not matched to a gene. Germline lookup yields CDR1 MNHEY and CDR2 SVGAGI. The CDR3 nucleotides are TGTGCCAGCAGTCCACGGGACAGGGTCTATGGCTACACCTTC. Its translation: CASSPRDRVYGYTF.

The chain employs TRBV7-3 and TRBJ1-1; 10 bases line up with TRBD1. Germline CDR1 is SGHTA and CDR2 is FQGTGA. The CDR3 totals 15 residues. Trimming at V came to 5 bases and at J to 5 bases, leaving 8 bases not matched to a gene. The CDR3 nucleotides are TGTGCCAGCAGCCCCGGGACAGGGGCTCGGACTGAAGCTTTCTTT. Translating gives CASSPGTGARTEAFF.

CDR3 protein: CASSVEAQETQYF. The CDR3 nucleotides are TGTGCCAGCAGCGTAGAAGCTCAAGAGACCCAGTACTTC. The rearrangement joins TRBV9 to TRBJ2-5; no firm D call. Germline CDR1 and CDR2: SGDLS and YYNGEE. There are 13 residues in the CDR3. The V end was cut by 0 bases, the J end by 2 bases, with 5 bases between.

This chain links TRBV9 with TRBJ2-1; TRBD2 might be the D (7 bases). CDR3 length: 15 residues. Germline V gene sequence: CDR1 SGDLS, CDR2 YYNGEE. V shed 4 bases and J shed 7 bases, with 18 bases lying between them. The CDR3 here is CASSPWGLAANEQFF. The CDR3 DNA reads as TGTGCCAGCAGCCCATGGGGGCTAGCGGCGAATGAGCAGTTCTTC.

This sequence joins TRBV19 and TRBJ1-1; D remains ambiguous. Between the trimmed V and J ends, which lost 7 bases and 1 base, there was a span of 7 bases. In germline, CDR1 is LNHDA, CDR2 SQIVND (reference sequence). CDR3 length equals 12 residues. The chain's CDR3 is CASIAGNTEAFF. As DNA, the CDR3 is TGTGCCAGTATCGCGGGGAACACTGAAGCTTTCTTT.

This chain joins TRBV11-2 and TRBJ2-1, with D perhaps matching TRBD1 (5 bases). Trimming shortened V by 4 bases and J by 2 bases, and 9 bases separated the two germline ends. This CDR3 comprises 14 residues. The germline V gene has CDR1 SGHAT and CDR2 FQNNGV. This chain's CDR3 is CASSSQDPYNEQFF. In DNA form, the CDR3 reads TGTGCCAGCAGCTCACAGGATCCCTACAATGAGCAGTTCTTC.

This chain links TRBV4-1 with TRBJ2-7, with D perhaps TRBD2 (5 bases). The germline V gene encodes CDR1 MGHRA and CDR2 YSYEKL. The V end lost 1 base, the J end lost 5 bases, and 12 bases lay between the germline ends. This CDR3 has 14 amino acids. In DNA, the CDR3 is TGCGCCAGCAGCCAAGGGGCGGGTACGGACGAGCAGTACTTC. Its protein product is CASSQGAGTDEQYF.

This sequence joins TRBV18 and TRBJ1-1, with TRBD1 matching over 8 bases. This CDR3 spans 14 amino acids. After removal of 6 bases from V and 0 bases from J, the junction contained 3 bases not matched to a gene. The V gene's germline CDR1 is KGHSH and CDR2 LQKENI. The CDR3 nucleotides are TGTGCCAGCTCCCTGACAGGGGTGAACACTGAAGCTTTCTTT. It yields the protein CASSLTGVNTEAFF.

V gene TRBV10-3 combines with J gene TRBJ2-2; 12 positions agree with TRBD1. V lost 4 bases and J lost 3; bases outside the gene matches: 3. This CDR3 spans 16 amino acids. Germline values: CDR1 ENHRY, CDR2 SYGVKD. CDR3 amino acids: CAISVGQGADTGELFF. The CDR3 DNA follows: TGTGCCATCAGTGTGGGACAGGGGGCGGACACCGGGGAGCTGTTTTTT.

The chain links TRBV2 to TRBJ2-1, with a possible D match to TRBD2 (5 bases). The CDR3 runs 16 residues. Germline V CDR1 and CDR2: SNHLY, FYNNEI. The V and J ends lost 6 bases and 3 bases respectively, with 18 bases between them. This CDR3 is CASRVRVDPYYNEQFF. The CDR3 DNA sequence: TGTGCCAGCAGAGTGCGGGTGGACCCATACTACAATGAGCAGTTCTTC. The full variable domain, rest sourced from reference TRBV2 and TRBJ2-1, is EPEVTQTPSHQVTQMGQEVILRCVPISNHLYFYWYRQILGQKVEFLVSFYNNEISEKSEIFDDQFSVERPDGSNFTLKIRSTKLEDSAMYFCASRVRVDPYYNEQFFGPGTRLTVL.